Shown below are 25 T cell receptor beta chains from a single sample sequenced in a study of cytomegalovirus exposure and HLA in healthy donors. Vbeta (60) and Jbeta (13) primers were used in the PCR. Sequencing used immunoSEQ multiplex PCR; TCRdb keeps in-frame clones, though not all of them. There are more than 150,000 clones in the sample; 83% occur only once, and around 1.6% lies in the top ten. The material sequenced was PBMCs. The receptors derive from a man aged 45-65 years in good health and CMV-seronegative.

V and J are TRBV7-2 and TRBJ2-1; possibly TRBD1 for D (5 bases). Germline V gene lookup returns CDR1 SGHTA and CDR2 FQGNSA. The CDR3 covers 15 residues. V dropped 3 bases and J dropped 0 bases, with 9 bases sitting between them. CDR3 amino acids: CASSFRQSSYNEQFF. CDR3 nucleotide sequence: TGTGCCAGCAGCTTTAGACAGAGCTCCTACAATGAGCAGTTCTTC.

Here the CDR3 DNA reads TGTGCCAGCAGTTACACTAGCGGGAACACCGGGGAGCTGTTTTTT. Translated, it gives CASSYTSGNTGELFF. The chain combines TRBV6-5 with TRBJ2-2, with 8 bases matching TRBD2. Germline V gene data show CDR1 as MNHEY and CDR2 as SVGAGI. After removal of 2 bases from V and 1 base from J, the junction contained 0 bases not matched to a gene. The CDR3 is made up of 15 amino acids.

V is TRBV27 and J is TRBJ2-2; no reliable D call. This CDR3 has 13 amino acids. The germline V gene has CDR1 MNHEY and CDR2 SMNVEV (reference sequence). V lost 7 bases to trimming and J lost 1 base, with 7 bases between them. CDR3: CASIGVNTGELFF. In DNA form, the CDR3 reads TGTGCCAGCATAGGAGTGAACACCGGGGAGCTGTTTTTT.

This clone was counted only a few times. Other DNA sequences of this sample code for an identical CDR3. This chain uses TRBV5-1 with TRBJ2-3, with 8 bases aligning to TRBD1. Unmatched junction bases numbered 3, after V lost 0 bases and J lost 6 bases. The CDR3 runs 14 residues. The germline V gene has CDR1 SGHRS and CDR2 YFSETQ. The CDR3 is CASSLGQGADTQYF. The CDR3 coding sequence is TGCGCCAGCAGCTTGGGCCAGGGGGCTGATACGCAGTATTTT.

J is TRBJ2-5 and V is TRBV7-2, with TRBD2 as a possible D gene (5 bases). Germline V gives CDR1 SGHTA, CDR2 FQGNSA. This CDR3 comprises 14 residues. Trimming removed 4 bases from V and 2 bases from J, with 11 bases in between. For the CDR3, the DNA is TGTGCCAGCAGCTCCTACGGGGTGCAAGAGACCCAGTACTTC. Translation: CASSSYGVQETQYF. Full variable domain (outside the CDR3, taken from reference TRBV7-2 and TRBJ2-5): GAGVSQSPSNKVTEKGKDVELRCDPISGHTALYWYRQSLGQGLEFLIYFQGNSAPDKSGLPSDRFSAERTGGSVSTLTIQRTQQEDSAVYLCASSSYGVQETQYFGPGTRLLVL.

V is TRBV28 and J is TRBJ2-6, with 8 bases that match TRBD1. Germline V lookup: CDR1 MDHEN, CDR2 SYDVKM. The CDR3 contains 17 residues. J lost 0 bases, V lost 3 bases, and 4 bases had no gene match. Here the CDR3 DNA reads TGTGCCAGCAGTTTGCCAGGGGGCGGCTCTGGGGCCAACGTCCTGACTTTC. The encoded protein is CASSLPGGGSGANVLTF.

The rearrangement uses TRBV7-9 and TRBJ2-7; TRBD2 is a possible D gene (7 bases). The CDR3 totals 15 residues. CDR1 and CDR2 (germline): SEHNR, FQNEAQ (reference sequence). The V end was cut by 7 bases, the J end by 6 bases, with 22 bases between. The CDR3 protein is CASTPGAGVFPEQYF. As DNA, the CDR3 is TGTGCCAGCACCCCAGGGGCGGGAGTTTTCCCCGAGCAGTACTTC.

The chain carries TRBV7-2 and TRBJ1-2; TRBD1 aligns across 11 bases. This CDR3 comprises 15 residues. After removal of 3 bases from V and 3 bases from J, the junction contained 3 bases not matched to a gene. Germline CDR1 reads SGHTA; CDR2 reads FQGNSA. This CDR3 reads CASSFRTGGDYGYTF. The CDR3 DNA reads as TGTGCCAGCAGCTTCCGGACAGGGGGCGACTATGGCTACACCTTC.

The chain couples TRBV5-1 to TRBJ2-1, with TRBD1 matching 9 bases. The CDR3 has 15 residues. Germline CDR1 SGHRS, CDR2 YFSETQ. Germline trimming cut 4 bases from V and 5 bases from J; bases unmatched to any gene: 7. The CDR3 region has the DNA TGCGCCAGCAGCCTGCGGACAGGGGCGAACAATGAGCAGTTCTTC. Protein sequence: CASSLRTGANNEQFF.

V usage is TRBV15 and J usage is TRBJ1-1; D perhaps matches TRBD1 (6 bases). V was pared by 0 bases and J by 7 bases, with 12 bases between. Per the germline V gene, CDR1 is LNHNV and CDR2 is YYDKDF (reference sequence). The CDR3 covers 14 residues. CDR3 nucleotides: TGTGCCACCAGCAGAGACTTGGGGGCTGATGAAGCTTTCTTT. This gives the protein CATSRDLGADEAFF.

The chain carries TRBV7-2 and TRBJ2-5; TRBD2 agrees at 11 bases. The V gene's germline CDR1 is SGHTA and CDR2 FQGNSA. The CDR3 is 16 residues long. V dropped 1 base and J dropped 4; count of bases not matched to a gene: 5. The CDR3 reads CASSLVASGGRETQYF. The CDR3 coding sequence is TGTGCCAGCAGCTTAGTGGCTAGCGGGGGGAGAGAGACCCAGTACTTC.

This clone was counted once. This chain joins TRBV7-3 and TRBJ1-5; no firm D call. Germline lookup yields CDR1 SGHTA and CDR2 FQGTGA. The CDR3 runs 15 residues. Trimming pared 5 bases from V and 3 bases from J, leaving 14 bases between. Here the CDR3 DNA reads TGTGCCAGCAGCCAGGCCAGACGGATCAATCAGCCCCAGCATTTT. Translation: CASSQARRINQPQHF.

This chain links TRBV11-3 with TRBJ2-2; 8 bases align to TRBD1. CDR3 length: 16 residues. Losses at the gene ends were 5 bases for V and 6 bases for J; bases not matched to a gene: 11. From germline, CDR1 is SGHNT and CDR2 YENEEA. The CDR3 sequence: CASSHGQGVTSGELFF. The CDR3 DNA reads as TGTGCCAGCAGCCACGGACAGGGTGTTACTTCCGGGGAGCTGTTTTTT. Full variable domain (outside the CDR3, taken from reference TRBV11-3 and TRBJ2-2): EAGVVQSPRYKIIEKKQPVAFWCNPISGHNTLYWYLQNLGQGPELLIRYENEEAVDDSQLPKDRFSAERLKGVDSTLKIQPAELGDSAVYLCASSHGQGVTSGELFFGEGSRLTVL.

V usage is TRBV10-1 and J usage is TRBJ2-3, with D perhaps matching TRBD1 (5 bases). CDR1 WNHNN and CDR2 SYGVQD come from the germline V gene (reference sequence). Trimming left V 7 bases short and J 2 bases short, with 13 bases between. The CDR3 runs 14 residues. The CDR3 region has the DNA TGCGCCAGCATTGACGACAGTCACACAGATACGCAGTATTTT. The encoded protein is CASIDDSHTDTQYF.

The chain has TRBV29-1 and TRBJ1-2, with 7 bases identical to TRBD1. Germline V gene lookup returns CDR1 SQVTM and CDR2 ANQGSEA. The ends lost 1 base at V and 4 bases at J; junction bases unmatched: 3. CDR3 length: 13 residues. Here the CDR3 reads CSVEVGGGYGYTF. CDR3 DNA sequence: TGCAGCGTTGAAGTAGGGGGCGGCTATGGCTACACCTTC.

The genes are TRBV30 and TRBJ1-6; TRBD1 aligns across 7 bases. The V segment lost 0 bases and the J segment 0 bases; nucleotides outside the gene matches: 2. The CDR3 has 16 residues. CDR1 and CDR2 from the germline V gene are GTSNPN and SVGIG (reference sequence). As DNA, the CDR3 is TGTGCCTGGAGTGTACAGGGGAGCTCCTATAATTCACCCCTCCACTTT. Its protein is CAWSVQGSSYNSPLHF.

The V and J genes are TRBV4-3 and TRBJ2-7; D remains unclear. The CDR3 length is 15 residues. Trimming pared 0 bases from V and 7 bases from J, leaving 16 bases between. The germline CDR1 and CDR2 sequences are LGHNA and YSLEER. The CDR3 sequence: CASSQERNPRSEQYF. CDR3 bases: TGCGCCAGCAGCCAAGAGAGAAACCCCCGAAGTGAGCAGTACTTC.

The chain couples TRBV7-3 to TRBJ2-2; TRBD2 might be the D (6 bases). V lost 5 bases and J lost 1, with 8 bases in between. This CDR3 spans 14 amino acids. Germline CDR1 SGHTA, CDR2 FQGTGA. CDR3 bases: TGTGCCAGCAGCCGGGGAGGGAACACCGGGGAGCTGTTTTTT. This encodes CASSRGGNTGELFF.

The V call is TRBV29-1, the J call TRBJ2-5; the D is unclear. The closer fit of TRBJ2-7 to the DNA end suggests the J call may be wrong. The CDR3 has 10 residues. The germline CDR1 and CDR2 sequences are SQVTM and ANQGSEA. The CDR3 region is CSVNSYEQYF. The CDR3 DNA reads TGCAGCGTGAACTCCTACGAGCAGTACTTC.

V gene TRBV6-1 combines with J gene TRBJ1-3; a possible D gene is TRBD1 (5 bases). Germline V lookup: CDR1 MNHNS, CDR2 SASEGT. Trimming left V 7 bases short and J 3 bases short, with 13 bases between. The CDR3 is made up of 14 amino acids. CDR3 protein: CASTNLGVGNTIYF. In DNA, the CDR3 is TGTGCCAGCACTAATCTAGGGGTTGGAAACACCATATATTTT.

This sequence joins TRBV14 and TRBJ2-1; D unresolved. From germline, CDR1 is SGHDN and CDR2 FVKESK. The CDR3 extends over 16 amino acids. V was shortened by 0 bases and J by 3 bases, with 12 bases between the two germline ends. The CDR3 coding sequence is TGTGCCAGCAGCCAAGAATTCCCCCTATTCTACAATGAGCAGTTCTTC. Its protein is CASSQEFPLFYNEQFF. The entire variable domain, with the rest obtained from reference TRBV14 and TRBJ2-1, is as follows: EAGVTQFPSHSVIEKGQTVTLRCDPISGHDNLYWYRRVMGKEIKFLLHFVKESKQDESGMPNNRFLAERTGGTYSTLKVQPAELEDSGVYFCASSQEFPLFYNEQFFGPGTRLTVL.

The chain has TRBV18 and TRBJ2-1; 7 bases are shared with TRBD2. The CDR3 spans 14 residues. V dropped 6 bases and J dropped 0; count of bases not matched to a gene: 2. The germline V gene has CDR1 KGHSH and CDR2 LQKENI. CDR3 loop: CASSGGSSYNEQFF. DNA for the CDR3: TGTGCCAGCTCGGGCGGGAGCTCCTACAATGAGCAGTTCTTC. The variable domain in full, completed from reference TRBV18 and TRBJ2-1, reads NAGVMQNPRHLVRRRGQEARLRCSPMKGHSHVYWYRQLPEEGLKFMVYLQKENIIDESGMPKERFSAEFPKEGPSILRIQQVVRGDSAAYFCASSGGSSYNEQFFGPGTRLTVL.

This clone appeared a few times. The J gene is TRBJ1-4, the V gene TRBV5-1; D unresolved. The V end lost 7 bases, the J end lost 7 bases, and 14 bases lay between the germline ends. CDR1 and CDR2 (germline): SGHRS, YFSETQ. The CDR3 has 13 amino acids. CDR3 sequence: CASGRDFAEKLFF. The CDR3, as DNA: TGCGCCAGCGGCCGGGATTTTGCTGAAAAACTGTTTTTT.

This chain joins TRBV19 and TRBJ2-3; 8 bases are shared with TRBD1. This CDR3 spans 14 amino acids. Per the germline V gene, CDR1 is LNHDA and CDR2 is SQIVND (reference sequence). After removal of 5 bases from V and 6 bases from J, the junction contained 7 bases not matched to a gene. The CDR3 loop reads CASSLGQGSDTQYF. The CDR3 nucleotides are TGTGCCAGTAGTTTAGGACAGGGAAGCGATACGCAGTATTTT.

The CDR3 is CASSPPGTATNEKLFF. The CDR3 nucleotides are TGTGCCAGCTCACCACCTGGGACAGCAACTAATGAAAAACTGTTTTTT. The rearrangement links TRBV18 to TRBJ1-4, with 7 nucleotides matching TRBD1. The ends lost 0 bases at V and 0 bases at J; junction bases unmatched: 1. The CDR3 runs 16 residues. Germline V CDR1 and CDR2: KGHSH, LQKENI.